This TCR beta chain was identified during a study of T cell responses to AZD1222 COVID-19 vaccine. In the case of this clone: The antigen remains unidentified.

Between the trimmed V and J ends, which lost 4 bases and 10 bases, there was a span of 8 bases. This CDR3 region has 12 residues. Study-wide points: Spike-wide coverage was observed for vaccine-associated CD4 TCRs, with dominant responses at 160-218 and 743-854. Mostly white British, mostly female donors; authors suggested clonal diversity may be underestimated. Scientists sampled the repertoires only once the peak T cell response had passed.

Profiling relied on immunoSEQ multiplex PCR, and the TCRdb table lists in-frame clones only, not all of them. The table shows about 130,000 clones, with about 86% occurring only once. V and J are TRBV12-3 or TRBV12-4 and TRBJ1-6, with unresolved D. The sequenced sample was peripheral blood, obtained on day 0 of AZD1222 vaccination. This sequence originates from an adult in good health. The CDR3 region has the DNA TGTGCCAGCAGTTCCCAAGAATCACCCCTCCACTTT. It translates to CASSSQESPLHF.